The present entry profiles one T cell receptor (beta chain) with its context. Its cognate antigen is unknown. This sample was taken from a study of radiotherapy plus CTLA-4 blockade in lung cancer. About the study: Objective responses were recorded in 15% to 20% of patients, with disease control recorded in 25% to 35%. Study-level results: In blood, after radiotherapy plus ipilimumab, tumor-derived TCR clones expanded. Increased serum interferon-beta after radiation also reportedly predicted response strongly.

CDR3 length equals 15 residues. Germline lookup yields CDR1 MNHEY and CDR2 SMNVEV (reference sequence). The ends were cut back, 6 bases at V and 4 bases at J, with 16 bases in the middle. TCRdb keeps only in-frame clones here, not all; method: immunoSEQ multiplex PCR. The data hold 65,000 to 95,000 clones, with roughly 84% observed a single time. V usage is TRBV27 and J usage is TRBJ1-5; D might be TRBD1 (5 bases). The sequence was collected from a human donor with non-small cell lung cancer that progressed on radiotherapy plus ipilimumab. The source was peripheral blood, collected from a patient treated with radiotherapy plus ipilimumab. The CDR3 DNA follows: TGTGCCAGCAGGTCTGGGGGAGGGAATAATCAGCCCCAGCATTTT. Translating gives CASRSGGGNNQPQHF.